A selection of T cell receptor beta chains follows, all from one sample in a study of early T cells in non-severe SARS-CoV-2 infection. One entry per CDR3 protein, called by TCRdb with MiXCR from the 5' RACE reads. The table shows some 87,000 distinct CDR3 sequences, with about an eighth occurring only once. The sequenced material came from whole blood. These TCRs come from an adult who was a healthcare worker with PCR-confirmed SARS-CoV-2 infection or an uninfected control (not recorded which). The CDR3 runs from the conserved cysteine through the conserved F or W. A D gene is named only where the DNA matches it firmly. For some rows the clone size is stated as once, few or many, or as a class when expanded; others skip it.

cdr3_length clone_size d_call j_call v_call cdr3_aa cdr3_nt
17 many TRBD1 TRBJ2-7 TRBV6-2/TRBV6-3 CASSYRFPGQVSYEQYF TGTGCCAGCAGTTACCGCTTTCCGGGACAGGTTTCCTACGAGCAGTACTTC
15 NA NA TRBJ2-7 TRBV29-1 CSVEGFGEASYEQYF TGCAGCGTTGAAGGATTCGGAGAGGCGTCCTACGAGCAGTACTTC
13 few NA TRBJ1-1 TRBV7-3 CASSLTGITEAFF TGTGCCAGCAGCTTAACAGGGATCACTGAAGCTTTCTTT
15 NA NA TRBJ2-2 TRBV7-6 CASSLGPNAVGELFF TGTGCCAGCAGCCTTGGACCTAACGCGGTTGGGGAGCTGTTTTTT
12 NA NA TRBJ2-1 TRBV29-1 CSVEPLYNEQFF TGCAGCGTTGAGCCCCTTTACAATGAGCAGTTCTTC
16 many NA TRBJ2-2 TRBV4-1 CASSQYRDLWTGELFF TGCGCCAGCAGCCAGTACCGGGACTTGTGGACCGGGGAGCTGTTTTTT
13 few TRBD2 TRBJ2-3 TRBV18 CASSRLARDTQYF TGTGCCAGCTCACGACTAGCAAGGGATACGCAGTATTTT
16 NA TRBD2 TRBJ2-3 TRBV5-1 CASSLWASGVADTQYF TGCGCCAGCAGCTTGTGGGCTAGCGGGGTCGCAGATACGCAGTATTTT
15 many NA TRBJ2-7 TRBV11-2 CASSFYGVNAYEQYF TGTGCCAGCAGCTTTTACGGGGTAAACGCCTACGAGCAGTACTTC
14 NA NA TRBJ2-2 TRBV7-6 CATNPGTLTGELFF TGTGCCACCAACCCGGGGACCCTAACCGGGGAGCTGTTTTTT
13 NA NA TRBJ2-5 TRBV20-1 CSASPTGQETQYF TGCAGTGCTTCACCGACAGGTCAAGAGACCCAGTACTTC
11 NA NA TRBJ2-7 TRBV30 CAWSVGYEQYF TGTGCCTGGAGTGTGGGCTACGAGCAGTACTTC
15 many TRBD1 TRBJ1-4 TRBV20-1 CSARGIRTGEEKLFF TGCAGTGCTAGAGGAATTCGGACAGGGGAGGAAAAACTGTTTTTT
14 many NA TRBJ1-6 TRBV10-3 CAIAGRGPNSPLHF TGTGCCATCGCGGGGAGGGGCCCGAATTCACCCCTCCACTTT
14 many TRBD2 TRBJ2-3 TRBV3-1 CASSQTAGVNTQYF TGTGCCAGCAGCCAAACAGCGGGGGTTAATACGCAGTATTTT
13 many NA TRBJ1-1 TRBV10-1 CASSRGQHTEAFF TGCGCCAGCAGTCGTGGACAGCACACTGAAGCTTTCTTT
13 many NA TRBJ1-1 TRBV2 CASSVQGRTEAFF TGTGCCAGCAGTGTGCAGGGACGGACTGAAGCTTTCTTT
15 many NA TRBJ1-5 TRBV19 CASSLGYSQGQPQHF TGTGCCAGTAGCCTAGGGTACTCGCAGGGACAGCCCCAGCATTTT
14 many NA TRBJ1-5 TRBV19 CASSQGSSYQPQHF TGTGCCAGTAGCCAAGGTAGCAGTTATCAGCCCCAGCATTTT
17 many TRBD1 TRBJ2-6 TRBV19 CASRRGTGAPGANVLTF TGTGCCAGTAGGAGGGGAACAGGGGCACCTGGGGCCAACGTCCTGACTTTC
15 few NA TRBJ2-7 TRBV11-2 CASSLVATASDEQYF TGTGCCAGCAGCTTAGTCGCGACAGCCTCTGACGAGCAGTACTTC
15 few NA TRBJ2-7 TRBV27 CASSLSGSKPLEQYF TGTGCCAGCAGTTTATCGGGATCAAAGCCCCTCGAGCAGTACTTC
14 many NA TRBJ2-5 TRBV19 CASSIRDGAGDQYF TGTGCCAGTAGTATAAGGGACGGGGCAGGAGACCAGTACTTC
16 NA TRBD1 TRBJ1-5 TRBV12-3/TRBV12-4 CASLKSRGQPNQPQHF TGTGCCAGCCTTAAGTCCCGGGGACAGCCAAATCAGCCCCAGCATTTT
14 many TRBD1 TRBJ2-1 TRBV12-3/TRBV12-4 CASSQDRGRNEQFF TGTGCCAGCAGTCAGGACAGGGGGCGTAATGAGCAGTTCTTC
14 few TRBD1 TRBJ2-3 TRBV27 CASSRDRGTDTQYF TGTGCCAGCAGTCGGGACAGGGGCACAGATACGCAGTATTTT
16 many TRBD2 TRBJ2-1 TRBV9 CASSDRTSGVNNEQFF TGTGCCAGCAGTGATAGGACTAGCGGGGTAAACAATGAGCAGTTCTTC
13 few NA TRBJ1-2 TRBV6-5 CASSRGSAVGYTF TGTGCCAGCAGCCGAGGGTCAGCTGTTGGCTACACCTTC
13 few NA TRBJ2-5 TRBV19 CASREVGRETQYF TGTGCCAGTAGAGAGGTGGGAAGAGAGACCCAGTACTTC
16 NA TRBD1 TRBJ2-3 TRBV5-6 CASSSTGGASTDTQYF TGTGCCAGCAGCTCGACAGGGGGCGCGTCAACAGATACGCAGTATTTT
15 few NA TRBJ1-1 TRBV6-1 CASSETPRVNTEAFF TGTGCCAGCAGTGAAACCCCCAGAGTGAACACTGAAGCTTTCTTT
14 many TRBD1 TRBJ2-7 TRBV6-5 CASRGTGEVGEQYF TGTGCCAGCAGGGGGACAGGGGAAGTGGGGGAGCAGTACTTC
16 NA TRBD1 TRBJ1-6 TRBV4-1 CASSQLTGGGNSPLHF TGCGCCAGCAGCCAACTGACAGGGGGTGGGAATTCACCCCTCCACTTT
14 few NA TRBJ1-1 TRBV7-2 CASSLEILITEAFF TGTGCCAGCAGCTTAGAGATACTTATCACTGAAGCTTTCTTT
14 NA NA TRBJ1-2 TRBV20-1 CSARDTSAGPGYTF TGCAGTGCTAGAGATACTTCCGCGGGGCCTGGCTACACCTTC
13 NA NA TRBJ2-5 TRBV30 CAWSVDRMETQYF TGTGCCTGGAGTGTGGACCGAATGGAGACCCAGTACTTC
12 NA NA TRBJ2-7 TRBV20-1 CSASGGAHEQYF TGCAGTGCTAGCGGGGGTGCCCACGAGCAGTACTTC
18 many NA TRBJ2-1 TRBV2 CASSGGALVVSSYNEQFF TGTGCCAGCAGTGGTGGTGCTCTTGTTGTAAGCTCCTACAATGAGCAGTTCTTC
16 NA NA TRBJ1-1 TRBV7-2 CASSLYRPGKNTEAFF TGTGCCAGCAGCTTATACCGTCCAGGGAAGAACACTGAAGCTTTCTTT
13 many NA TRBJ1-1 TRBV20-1 CSARGRGVLEPFF TGCAGTGCTCGAGGCCGGGGTGTCCTTGAACCTTTCTTT
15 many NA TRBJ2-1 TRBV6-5 CASSLGDPVPNEQFF TGTGCCAGCAGTTTGGGGGACCCCGTTCCCAATGAGCAGTTCTTC
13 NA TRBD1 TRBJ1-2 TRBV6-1 CASMARGSYGYTF TGTGCCAGCATGGCCAGGGGGTCCTATGGCTACACCTTC
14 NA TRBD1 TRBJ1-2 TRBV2 CASRLAGTGQGYTF TGTGCCAGCAGACTGGCGGGGACAGGTCAAGGCTACACCTTC
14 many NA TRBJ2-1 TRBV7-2 CASSPEGLRGEQFF TGTGCCAGCAGCCCCGAGGGACTCCGGGGGGAGCAGTTCTTC
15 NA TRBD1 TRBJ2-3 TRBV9 CASSPGQASTDTQYF TGTGCCAGCAGCCCCGGACAGGCTAGCACAGATACGCAGTATTTT
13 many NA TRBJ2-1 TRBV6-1 CASSEFGVSEQFF TGTGCCAGCAGTGAATTCGGGGTCAGTGAGCAGTTCTTC
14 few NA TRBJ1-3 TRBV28 CASTSPGAGNTIYF TGTGCCAGCACCAGCCCCGGGGCTGGAAACACCATATATTTT
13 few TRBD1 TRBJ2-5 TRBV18 CASSGGQQETQYF TGTGCCAGCTCTGGGGGACAGCAAGAGACCCAGTACTTC
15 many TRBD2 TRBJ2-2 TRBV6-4 CASSPSGVDTGELFF TGTGCCAGCAGCCCTAGCGGGGTTGACACCGGGGAGCTGTTTTTT
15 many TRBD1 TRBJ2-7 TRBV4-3 CASRRSGTGGGEQYF TGCGCCAGCAGGCGCTCCGGGACAGGGGGTGGAGAGCAGTACTTC
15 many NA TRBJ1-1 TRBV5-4 CASSPPGARGAEAFF TGTGCCAGCAGCCCTCCTGGGGCCCGAGGGGCTGAAGCTTTCTTT
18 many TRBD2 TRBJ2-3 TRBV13 CASSSLTSGGARTDTQYF TGTGCCAGCAGCTCACTCACTAGCGGGGGGGCTCGGACAGATACGCAGTATTTT
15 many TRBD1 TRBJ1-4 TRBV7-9 CASSSMQDRTEKLFF TGTGCCAGCAGCTCCATGCAGGACAGGACTGAAAAACTGTTTTTT
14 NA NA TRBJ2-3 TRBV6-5 CASSYSQWADTQYF TGTGCCAGCAGTTACAGTCAGTGGGCAGATACGCAGTATTTT
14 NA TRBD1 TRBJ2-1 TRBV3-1 CASTLQGVYNEQFF TGTGCCAGCACCTTACAGGGGGTATACAATGAGCAGTTCTTC
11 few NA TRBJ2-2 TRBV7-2 CASSSYGELFF TGTGCCAGCAGCTCCTACGGGGAGCTGTTTTTT
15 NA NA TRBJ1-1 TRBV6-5 CASTLTTAGRFEAFF TGTGCCAGCACTCTAACAACGGCGGGGAGGTTTGAAGCTTTCTTT
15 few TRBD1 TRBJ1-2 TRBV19 CASRSRTGPGYGYTF TGTGCCAGTAGGTCTCGGACAGGGCCGGGCTATGGCTACACCTTC
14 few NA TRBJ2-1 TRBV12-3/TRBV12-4 CASNFVGPYNEQFF TGTGCCAGCAACTTCGTGGGTCCCTACAATGAGCAGTTCTTC